The present entry profiles one T cell receptor (beta chain) with its context. Its antigen specificity is not known. It has no much larger one-base neighbor in the sample; base qualities were not kept. This sample is drawn from a study of control samples from healthy donors and cancer patients (dated by TCRdb to 2018 to 2020). Library preparation used the immunoSEQ multiplex PCR assay. TCRdb limited this immuneACCESS table to in-frame rearrangements with V and J called. A share of clones is missing; checked studies link under half to unresolved V genes, and the rest is unexplained. A total of 150,000 to 180,000 clones appear in this sample, about 93% of them only once. Over 2% of the sample goes to the ten largest clones. V drops 7 bases and J drops 5 bases, leaving 4 bases in between. Measured from the cysteine to the phenylalanine, the CDR3 is 10 residues long. Of all the DNA, just the CDR3 is kept, 30 bases in frame from base 1. Reading the germline V gene (reference sequence) gives CDR1 LNHDA and CDR2 SQIVND.

This TCR was sampled from a man aged 50-60 years in good health. Rearrangement joined TRBV19 to TRBJ2-3; the D gene identity is not certain. The sample consisted of blood. The CDR3 region has the sequence CASIGDTQYF. The DNA reads as follows: TGTGCCAGTATAGGAGATACGCAGTATTTT.